This T cell receptor (beta chain) was captured in a study of early T cells in non-severe SARS-CoV-2 infection. Study background: Unpaired chains resulted from sequencing bulk RNA of unsorted whole blood.

V lost 3 bases, J lost 9 bases, and 12 bases stayed unmatched. The CDR3 length is 15 residues. Per the germline V gene, CDR1 is DFQATT and CDR2 is SNEGSKA (reference sequence). Via MiXCR, TCRdb re-called the 5' RACE reads, giving one row per CDR3 protein. The sample lists roughly 28,000 distinct CDR3 sequences, around 4.5% occurring once. The receptor's source is an adult who was a healthcare worker with PCR-confirmed SARS-CoV-2 infection or an uninfected control (not recorded which). The specimen sequenced was whole blood. The chain has TRBV20-1 and TRBJ2-1; 9 bases are shared with TRBD2. CDR3 DNA sequence: TGCAGTGCTAGTCCGGCGGGAGGGGGCCCAAGTGAGCAGTTCTTC. As protein: CSASPAGGGPSEQFF.